The rows below give T cell receptor beta chains drawn from one sample of a study of beta chain features in type 1 diabetes. The repertoire was sequenced with immunoSEQ multiplex PCR; TCRdb's copy has only in-frame clones and lacks some. The table lists tens of thousands of clones, roughly 50% of them singletons, with 0.2% to 0.3% in the top ten. The sequenced material came from stem cell memory CD4+ T cells from blood. The receptors come from a woman in her twenties or thirties in good health. CDR3s include the opening cysteine and the closing phenylalanine or tryptophan. The D gene is left open where the match is weak. The listing skips clone size in some rows; elsewhere it reads once, few, many or a size class.

>NA|TRBV7-2|TRBJ2-3|NA
TGTGCCAGCAGCTTAGCGGGCGGGATCGGCACAGATACGCAGTATTTT
CASSLAGGIGTDTQYF
>few|TRBV30|TRBJ2-7|TRBD2
TGTGCCTGGAGCAGCGGGGGGAGATACGAGCAGTACTTC
CAWSSGGRYEQYF
>NA|TRBV9|TRBJ2-3|TRBD2
TGTGCCAGCAGCGTAGTATCTAGCGGGGGCACAGATACGCAGTATTTT
CASSVVSSGGTDTQYF
>NA|TRBV6-5|TRBJ1-1|NA
TGTGCCACCAACGCGGAGGGTTTTGAAGCTTTCTTT
CATNAEGFEAFF
>few|TRBV11-2|TRBJ2-3|TRBD1
TGTGCCAGCAGCTGGGACAGGATCACAGATACGCAGTATTTT
CASSWDRITDTQYF
>few|TRBV5-1|TRBJ2-1|TRBD2
TGCGCCAGCAGCTTGGAGCGGCGGGAGAGGAATGAGCAGTTCTTC
CASSLERRERNEQFF
>NA|TRBV7-3|TRBJ2-1|NA
TGTGCCAGCAGCTTAAGGGCAGACAATGAGCAGTTCTTC
CASSLRADNEQFF
>NA|TRBV4-2|TRBJ2-3|TRBD2
TGTGCCAGCAGCCAAGGATCTAGCGGGAGTTTTACAGATACGCAGTATTTT
CASSQGSSGSFTDTQYF
>NA|TRBV19|TRBJ2-2|NA
TGTGCCAGTAGTATGCAGGGAGGCACCGGGGAGCTGTTTTTT
CASSMQGGTGELFF
>few|TRBV6-5|TRBJ1-5|TRBD1
TGTGCCAGCAGTCGAAACAGGGGAAATCAGCCCCAGCATTTT
CASSRNRGNQPQHF
>NA|TRBV28|TRBJ1-2|TRBD1
TGTGCCAGCAGTTTGGGACAGGCTGGCTACACCTTC
CASSLGQAGYTF
>few|TRBV6-5|TRBJ1-1|TRBD1
TGTGCCAGCAGGCCCGGGACAGTCACGACTGAAGCTTTCTTT
CASRPGTVTTEAFF
>NA|TRBV5-1|TRBJ2-2|NA
TGCGCCAGCAGCTTGACGCGCACCGGGGAGCTGTTTTTT
CASSLTRTGELFF
>NA|TRBV7-9|TRBJ2-7|NA
TGTGCCAGCAGCTCCCTCGCGCTGCAGGGGGGCGAGCAGTACTTC
CASSSLALQGGEQYF
>NA|TRBV4-2|TRBJ2-7|NA
TGTGCCAGCAGCCCCAGGGGTCCCTACGAGCAGTACTTC
CASSPRGPYEQYF
>NA|TRBV9|TRBJ2-1|TRBD2
TGTGCCAGCAGCGTAGCAAGCGGGAGGGCCGGCGACAATGAGCAGTTCTTC
CASSVASGRAGDNEQFF
>NA|TRBV28|TRBJ1-2|TRBD1
TGTGCCAGCAGTTCCGGGACAGGGGCCCCGCTTAGTGGCTACACCTTC
CASSSGTGAPLSGYTF
>NA|TRBV2|TRBJ1-5|NA
TGTGCCAGCAGCTCATCCGACAGCACAGATAGCAATCAGCCCCAGCATTTT
CASSSSDSTDSNQPQHF
>NA|TRBV7-2|TRBJ2-7|NA
TGTGCCAGCAGCTTAGGGTCGGACACTTCTTCCTACGAGCAGTACTTC
CASSLGSDTSSYEQYF
>NA|TRBV7-9|TRBJ2-2|TRBD1
TGTGCCAGCAGCTTATGGACAGGGGGCACCGGGGAGCTGTTTTTT
CASSLWTGGTGELFF
>NA|TRBV25-1|TRBJ1-1|NA
TGTGCCAGCAGTGACGTCGGGGTTTGGACTGAAGCTTTCTTT
CASSDVGVWTEAFF